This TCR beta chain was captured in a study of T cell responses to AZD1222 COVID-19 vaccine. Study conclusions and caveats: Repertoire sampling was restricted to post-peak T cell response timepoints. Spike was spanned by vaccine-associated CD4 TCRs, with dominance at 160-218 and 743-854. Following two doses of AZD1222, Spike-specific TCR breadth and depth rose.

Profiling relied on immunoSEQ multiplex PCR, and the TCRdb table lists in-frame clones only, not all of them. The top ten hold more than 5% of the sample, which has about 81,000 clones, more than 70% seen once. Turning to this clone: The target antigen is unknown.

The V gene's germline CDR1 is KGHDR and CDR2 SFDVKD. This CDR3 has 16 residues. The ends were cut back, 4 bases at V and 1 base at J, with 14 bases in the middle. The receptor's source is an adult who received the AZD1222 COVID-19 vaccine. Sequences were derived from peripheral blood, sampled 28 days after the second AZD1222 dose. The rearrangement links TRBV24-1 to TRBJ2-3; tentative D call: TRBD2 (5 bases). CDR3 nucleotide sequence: TGTGCCACCAGTGACCGCTTGGGAGTGGGCACAGATACGCAGTATTTT. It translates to CATSDRLGVGTDTQYF.